These 28 T cell receptor beta chains came from one sample sequenced in a study of B cell selection in AIRE deficiency (dated by TCRdb to between 2018 and 2020). Regulatory T cells were sorted as CD4+CD25hiCD127low/negative cells. Libraries came from the immunoSEQ multiplex PCR assay. TCRdb holds this immuneACCESS table with in-frame rearrangements only. Some clones are missing; in checked studies, unresolved V genes explain under half, and the rest has no known cause. For this sample the table gives fewer than 25,000 clones, of which around 90% were detected only once. The top ten clonotypes cover roughly 1.5% of the sample. Sequenced: CD4+CD25+ Tregs sorted from PBMCs. These receptors originate from a human donor in good health.

The V and J genes are TRBV18 and TRBJ2-2; D not resolved. The CDR3 has 14 residues. CDR1 is KGHSH, CDR2 LQKENI, per germline. With 3 bases removed from V and 5 bases from J, the gap between germline ends came to 10 bases. Written as DNA, the CDR3 is TGTGCCAGCTCACCCCTGACGGGTACCGGGGAGCTGTTTTTT. Protein product: CASSPLTGTGELFF.

The chain recombines TRBV10-3 with TRBJ2-3; 11 bases are shared with TRBD2. The CDR3 has 17 amino acids. Germline CDR1 and CDR2: ENHRY and SYGVKD. Losses at the gene ends were 2 bases for V and 5 bases for J; bases not matched to a gene: 9. The CDR3 is CAISESVAGGPVDTQYF. The DNA for the CDR3 is TGTGCCATCAGTGAGAGTGTAGCGGGAGGGCCGGTAGATACGCAGTATTTT.

The J gene is TRBJ2-1, the V gene TRBV5-4, with a tentative D call TRBD1 (6 bases). The CDR3 is made up of 16 amino acids. V shed 3 bases and J shed 4 bases, with 17 bases lying between them. Per the germline V gene, CDR1 is SGHNT and CDR2 is YYREEE (reference sequence). The CDR3 reads CASSSGTRGEYNEQFF. In DNA form, the CDR3 reads TGTGCCAGCAGCTCCGGGACCAGGGGTGAATACAATGAGCAGTTCTTC.

This clone has more than one count but fewer than ten. The rearrangement joins TRBV2 to TRBJ1-6; 11 bases match TRBD1. Germline CDR1 and CDR2: SNHLY and FYNNEI. Trimming at V came to 6 bases and at J to 10 bases, leaving 8 bases not matched to a gene. CDR3 size: 15 residues. The CDR3 spells CASRRTGGNSSPLHF. DNA of the CDR3: TGTGCCAGCAGGCGGACAGGGGGCAATTCCTCACCCCTCCACTTT.

The chain uses TRBV6-5 and TRBJ1-1, with 7 bases aligning to TRBD1. Trimming took 6 bases from V and 6 from J; bases not matched to a gene: 10. This CDR3 is built from 14 residues. Germline values: CDR1 MNHEY, CDR2 SVGAGI. Here the CDR3 DNA reads TGTGCCAGCAGCCGCACCTTACAGGGGTCTGAAGCTTTCTTT. This gives the protein CASSRTLQGSEAFF.

The chain links TRBV11-1 to TRBJ2-7, with 7 positions matching TRBD2. Germline CDR1 reads SGHAT; CDR2 reads FQDESV (reference sequence). Unmatched junction bases numbered 12, after V lost 2 bases and J lost 2 bases. The CDR3 contains 17 residues. This CDR3 reads CASSLSRSLAAPYEQYF. The CDR3 DNA reads TGTGCCAGCAGCTTAAGTCGAAGCCTAGCGGCCCCCTACGAGCAGTACTTC.

The chain combines TRBV6-6 with TRBJ1-1; 9 bases map to TRBD1. CDR1 is MNHNY, CDR2 SVGAGI, per germline (reference sequence). The V and J ends lost 5 bases and 1 base, in that order; junction bases with no gene match: 8. The CDR3 totals 16 residues. The CDR3 loop is CASSRGQGNPNTEAFF. The CDR3 region has the DNA TGTGCCAGCAGTCGCGGACAGGGGAATCCGAACACTGAAGCTTTCTTT.

The chain couples TRBV9 to TRBJ1-3; a possible D gene is TRBD1 (5 bases). CDR3 length equals 17 residues. Germline V CDR1 and CDR2: SGDLS, YYNGEE. V lost 3 bases, J lost 0 bases, and 16 bases lay in between. DNA of the CDR3: TGTGCCAGCAGCGCGGGATGGGGGTCTCGCTCTGGAAACACCATATATTTT. It codes for CASSAGWGSRSGNTIYF.

V gene TRBV9 combines with J gene TRBJ2-3; D gene unclear. Germline CDR1 is SGDLS and CDR2 is YYNGEE. Trimming took off 4 bases at V and 1 base at J, with 7 bases between the two ends. The CDR3 sequence is 13 residues long. CDR3 in amino acids: CASSPQGTDTQYF. The CDR3 DNA follows: TGTGCCAGCAGCCCCCAGGGCACAGATACGCAGTATTTT.

This clone appeared a few times. In DNA form, the CDR3 reads TGTGCCAGCAGCTCGGGAAAGGCCCGCTCTGGGGACAATGAGCAGTTCTTC. This encodes CASSSGKARSGDNEQFF. The chain is built from TRBV5-4 and TRBJ2-1, with D maybe TRBD2 (5 bases). This CDR3 comprises 17 residues. Trimming left V 3 bases short and J 5 bases short, with 21 bases between. Germline V gene data show CDR1 as SGHNT and CDR2 as YYREEE (reference sequence).

The rearrangement joins TRBV6-6 to TRBJ2-7, with TRBD1 as a possible D gene (5 bases). The CDR3 runs 14 residues. Between the trimmed V and J ends, which lost 1 base and 1 base, there was a span of 8 bases. CDR1 and CDR2 from the germline V gene are MNHNY and SVGAGI (reference sequence). The CDR3 nucleotides are TGTGCCAGCAGTTACTTGGACAAGTCCTACGAGCAGTACTTC. It encodes CASSYLDKSYEQYF.

The chain carries TRBV6-5 and TRBJ1-6; D gene uncertain. V shed 0 bases and J shed 7 bases, with 10 bases lying between them. The CDR3 loop spans 15 amino acids. Per the germline V gene, CDR1 is MNHEY and CDR2 is SVGAGI. Here the CDR3 DNA reads TGTGCCAGCAGTTACTCGTCTCAAAGGAATTCACCCCTCCACTTT. Amino acids: CASSYSSQRNSPLHF.

The chain joins TRBV5-5 to TRBJ1-4; possible D gene TRBD1, 5 bases. The CDR3 is made up of 17 amino acids. The V and J ends lost 1 base and 0 bases respectively, with 13 bases between them. In germline, CDR1 is SGHKS, CDR2 YYEKEE (reference sequence). The CDR3 here is CASSLWVTDSTNEKLFF. The CDR3 DNA follows: TGTGCCAGCAGCTTGTGGGTGACAGACTCAACTAATGAAAAACTGTTTTTT.

This chain connects TRBV18 to TRBJ2-7; no clear D gene. The CDR3 sequence is 13 residues long. In germline, CDR1 is KGHSH, CDR2 LQKENI. Trimming removed 2 bases at V and 6 bases at J, with 11 bases between. The CDR3 sequence is CASSPGMDPEQYF. CDR3 nucleotides: TGTGCCAGCTCACCAGGAATGGATCCCGAGCAGTACTTC.

This chain uses TRBV6-5 with TRBJ2-1, with TRBD2 matching 13 bases. Trimming cost V 6 bases and J 3 bases; bases outside gene matches: 2. This CDR3 is built from 15 residues. Germline-derived CDR1 and CDR2 are MNHEY and SVGAGI. The CDR3 here is CASRRLAGGYNEQFF. The CDR3 DNA follows: TGTGCCAGCAGAAGACTAGCGGGGGGCTACAATGAGCAGTTCTTC.

The CDR3 nucleotides are TGCAGCGTTAAAGGCAGGGGAGACACTGAAGCTTTCTTT. It translates to CSVKGRGDTEAFF. The genes are TRBV29-1 and TRBJ1-1; possibly TRBD1 for D (6 bases). Germline lookup yields CDR1 SQVTM and CDR2 ANQGSEA. The CDR3 length is 13 residues. The V end was cut by 5 bases, the J end by 3 bases, with 13 bases between.

This chain links TRBV5-1 with TRBJ1-2; D gene ambiguous. V gave up 3 bases and J gave up 12 bases, with 12 bases separating them. This CDR3 comprises 11 residues. Germline assignment: CDR1 SGHRS and CDR2 YFSETQ. CDR3 DNA: TGCGCCAGCAGCTCGGGTGTCAGGCACACCTTC. Protein product: CASSSGVRHTF. The full variable domain, with the rest looked up from reference TRBV5-1 and TRBJ1-2, is KAGVTQTPRYLIKTRGQQVTLSCSPISGHRSVSWYQQTPGQGLQFLFEYFSETQRNKGNFPGRFSGRQFSNSRSEMNVSTLELGDSALYLCASSSGVRHTFGSGTRLTVV.

The chain recombines TRBV5-1 with TRBJ2-3; 8 nucleotides align to TRBD2. V lost 0 bases to trimming and J lost 5 bases; unmatched junction nucleotides: 5. The CDR3 spans 15 residues. Germline CDR1 and CDR2: SGHRS and YFSETQ. The DNA for the CDR3 is TGCGCCAGCAGCTTGGAGGGACTAGGAGGAGATACGCAGTATTTT. Translation: CASSLEGLGGDTQYF.

The chain links TRBV7-2 to TRBJ1-2; D may be TRBD1 (6 bases). The germline V gene has CDR1 SGHTA and CDR2 FQGNSA. The CDR3 length is 14 residues. Trimming removed 1 base from V and 4 bases from J, with 10 bases in between. The chain's CDR3 is CASSLGQDAYGYTF. CDR3 nucleotides: TGTGCCAGCAGCTTAGGACAGGACGCCTATGGCTACACCTTC.

This chain connects TRBV5-1 to TRBJ2-7; D is uncertain. The CDR3 spans 16 residues. CDR1 is SGHRS, CDR2 YFSETQ, per germline. V dropped 2 bases and J dropped 0 bases, with 15 bases sitting between them. CDR3 sequence: CASSLGAAPSSYEQYF. The DNA for the CDR3 is TGCGCCAGCAGCTTAGGTGCAGCCCCGAGCTCCTACGAGCAGTACTTC.

V gene TRBV12-5 combines with J gene TRBJ2-5; D unclear. Germline-derived CDR1 and CDR2 are LGHNT and FRNRAP. The CDR3 is 12 amino acids. V was trimmed by 7 bases and J by 7 bases, leaving 13 bases between them. CDR3 DNA: TGTGCTAGTGCCCCCCCCCTAGGGACCCAGTACTTC. This sequence encodes CASAPPLGTQYF.

This chain connects TRBV18 to TRBJ2-7; 7 bases are shared with TRBD1. The junction had 5 bases not matched to a gene; V was cut back by 2 bases and J by 4 bases. There are 14 residues in the CDR3. The germline CDR1 and CDR2 sequences are KGHSH and LQKENI. As DNA, the CDR3 is TGTGCCAGCTCACCAATAGGACAGGTGTACGAGCAGTACTTC. Its translation is CASSPIGQVYEQYF. Looking up the rest from reference TRBV18 and TRBJ2-7 gives the full variable domain: NAGVMQNPRHLVRRRGQEARLRCSPMKGHSHVYWYRQLPEEGLKFMVYLQKENIIDESGMPKERFSAEFPKEGPSILRIQQVVRGDSAAYFCASSPIGQVYEQYFGPGTRLTVT.

This chain joins TRBV5-6 and TRBJ1-2; no firm D call. This CDR3 is built from 11 residues. Germline V gene sequence: CDR1 SGHDT, CDR2 YYEEEE. V was clipped by 0 bases and J by 5 bases, with 2 bases between them. In nucleotides, the CDR3 is TGTGCCAGCAGCTTGGGTTATGGCTACACCTTC. Protein: CASSLGYGYTF.

This chain connects TRBV5-1 to TRBJ1-6; TRBD1 aligns across 8 bases. The CDR3 extends over 15 amino acids. Trimming removed 5 bases from V and 6 bases from J; junction bases left unmatched: 7. CDR1 is SGHRS, CDR2 YFSETQ, per germline. CDR3 sequence: CASRVGQGGNSPLHF. In nucleotides, the CDR3 is TGCGCCAGCAGGGTTGGACAGGGCGGTAATTCACCCCTCCACTTT.

CDR3 region: CASSQGGRDSNQPQHF. The CDR3 coding sequence is TGTGCCAGCAGCCAGGGGGGGCGCGATAGCAATCAGCCCCAGCATTTT. This chain uses TRBV28 with TRBJ1-5; 7 bases match TRBD1. Germline V CDR1 and CDR2: MDHEN, SYDVKM. This CDR3 has 16 residues. V lost 6 bases and J lost 0; bases outside the gene matches: 8.

The chain combines TRBV5-1 with TRBJ1-2; D remains ambiguous. The CDR3 runs 12 residues. The V end lost 0 bases, the J end lost 5 bases, and 5 bases lay between the germline ends. The germline V gene has CDR1 SGHRS and CDR2 YFSETQ. In DNA form, the CDR3 reads TGCGCCAGCAGCTTGGAAGGGTATGGCTACACCTTC. It yields the protein CASSLEGYGYTF.

This clone was observed once. J is TRBJ1-5 and V is TRBV5-8, with D possibly matching TRBD1 (5 bases). Looked up from germline, CDR1 is SGHTS and CDR2 is YDEGEE. Trimming stripped 7 bases from V and 2 bases from J, with 16 bases between. CDR3 length: 15 residues. The CDR3 loop is CASRDGTFGNQPQHF. As DNA, the CDR3 is TGTGCCAGCCGGGACGGGACGTTCGGCAATCAGCCCCAGCATTTT.

The rearrangement uses TRBV6-6 and TRBJ1-2; tentatively, D is TRBD1 (6 bases). The CDR3 length is 15 residues. Looked up from germline, CDR1 is MNHNY and CDR2 is SVGAGI (reference sequence). V was clipped by 0 bases and J by 4 bases, with 12 bases between them. For the CDR3, the DNA is TGTGCCAGCAGTTACTCGGGGGGCGATACCTATGGCTACACCTTC. Its protein is CASSYSGGDTYGYTF.